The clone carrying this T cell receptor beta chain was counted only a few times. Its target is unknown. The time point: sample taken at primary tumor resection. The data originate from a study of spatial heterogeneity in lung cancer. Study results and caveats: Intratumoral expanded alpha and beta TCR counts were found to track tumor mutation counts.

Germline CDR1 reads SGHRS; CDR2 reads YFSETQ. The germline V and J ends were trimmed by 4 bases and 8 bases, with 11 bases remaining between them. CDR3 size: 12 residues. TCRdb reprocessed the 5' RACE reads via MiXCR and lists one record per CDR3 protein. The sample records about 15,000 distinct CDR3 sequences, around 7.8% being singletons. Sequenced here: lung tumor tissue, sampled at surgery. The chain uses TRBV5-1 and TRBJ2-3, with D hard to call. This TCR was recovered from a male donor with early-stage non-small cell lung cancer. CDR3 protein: CASSRDWGTQYF. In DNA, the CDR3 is TGCGCCAGCAGCCGAGACTGGGGTACGCAGTATTTT.